These 2 T cell receptor beta chains came from one sample sequenced in a study of T cell repertoires in cytomegalovirus infection. TCRdb recomputed calls from the reads with MiXCR, one row per CDR3 protein. The sample carries over 300,000 distinct CDR3 sequences, about 17% recorded once. The specimen sequenced was PBMCs. These receptors all stem from a human donor in good health (CMV status not recorded). Some clones in this sample may be carry-over from other donors' samples.

The chain recombines TRBV7-6 with TRBJ2-7, with 9 bases that match TRBD1. After removal of 5 bases from V and 3 bases from J, the junction contained 11 bases not matched to a gene. CDR1 and CDR2 (germline): SGHVS, FNYEAQ. The CDR3 is 16 amino acids. CDR3 bases: TGTGCCAGCAGCAGAACCACAGGGGGCGCGCTCTACGAGCAGTACTTC. Protein product: CASSRTTGGALYEQYF.

The chain uses TRBV3-1 and TRBJ1-6, with D possibly being TRBD1 (5 bases). V dropped 7 bases and J dropped 2 bases, with 12 bases sitting between them. CDR1 LGHDT and CDR2 YNNKEL come from the germline V gene (reference sequence). The CDR3 extends over 15 amino acids. The CDR3 region is CASTRGKTYNSPLHF. CDR3 DNA sequence: TGTGCCAGCACTAGGGGCAAAACCTATAATTCACCCCTCCACTTT.